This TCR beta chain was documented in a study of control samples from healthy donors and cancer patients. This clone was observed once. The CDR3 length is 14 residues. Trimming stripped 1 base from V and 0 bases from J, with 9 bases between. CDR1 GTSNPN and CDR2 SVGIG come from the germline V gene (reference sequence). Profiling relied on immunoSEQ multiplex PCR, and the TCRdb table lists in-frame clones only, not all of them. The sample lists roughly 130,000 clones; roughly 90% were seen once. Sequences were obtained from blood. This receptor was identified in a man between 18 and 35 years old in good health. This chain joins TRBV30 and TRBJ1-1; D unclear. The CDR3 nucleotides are TGTGCCTGGAGTGAGTCTCGAGTGAACACTGAAGCTTTCTTT. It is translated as CAWSESRVNTEAFF. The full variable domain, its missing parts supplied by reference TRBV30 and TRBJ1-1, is SQTIHQWPATLVQPVGSPLSLECTVEGTSNPNLYWYRQAAGRGLQLLFYSVGIGQISSEVPQNLSASRPQDRQFILSSKKLLLSDSGFYLCAWSESRVNTEAFFGQGTRLTVV.